This T cell receptor (beta chain) was captured in a study of shared clonotypes between healthy human individuals. Some clones are missing from TCRdb's copy, which holds only in-frame ones; the method was immunoSEQ multiplex PCR. The sample includes about 2 million clones, around 95% of them seen just once. This CDR3 region has 15 residues. After removal of 5 bases from V and 4 bases from J, the junction contained 5 bases not matched to a gene. Per germline, CDR1 MNHEY and CDR2 SMNVEV (reference sequence). Study outcomes and limitations: For naive CD4 cells, approximately 4.7% of clonotypes were shared across four donors.

Note on this clone: Its cognate antigen is unknown.

The source of this sequence is a young man in good health. This chain connects TRBV27 to TRBJ2-1; 10 nucleotides line up with TRBD2. Sequences were obtained from naive CD4+ T cells sorted from blood. Subset denoted: CD45RA+ positively selected. CDR3 nucleotides: TGTGCCAGCAGTCTAGCGGGAGCCAAATACAATGAGCAGTTCTTC. Translation gives CASSLAGAKYNEQFF.